This entry lists 8 T cell receptor beta chains sequenced from one sample in a study of blood T cell repertoires in COVID-19. TCRdb's copy holds only in-frame clones and misses some; the assay was immunoSEQ multiplex PCR. The sample yields some 80,000 clones, less than 85% seen once. Sequenced material: peripheral blood. Receptors originate from a woman older than 75 with active or convalescent COVID-19.

The chain employs TRBV3-1 (or the pseudogene TRBV3-2) and TRBJ2-1; D gene unclear. CDR1 LGHDT and CDR2 YNNKEL come from the germline V gene (reference sequence). V lost 4 bases, J lost 0 bases, and 10 bases lay in between. The CDR3 extends over 15 amino acids. Here the CDR3 reads CASSPEVDSYNEQFF. The CDR3 DNA is TGTGCCAGCAGCCCCGAGGTTGACTCCTACAATGAGCAGTTCTTC.

V gene TRBV24-1 combines with J gene TRBJ2-5; TRBD1 matches 10 bases. CDR3 length: 15 amino acids. CDR1 is KGHDR, CDR2 SFDVKD, per germline. J gave up 4 bases and V 4 bases, and 5 bases lay outside the gene matches. The CDR3 nucleotides are TGTGCCACCAGTGACTATGGACAGGGGGGAGAGACCCAGTACTTC. It yields the protein CATSDYGQGGETQYF.

DNA of the CDR3: TGTGCCAGCAACAACCGGGGTCATAGTGAAAAACTGTTTTTT. Translation gives CASNNRGHSEKLFF. This chain joins TRBV5-4 and TRBJ1-4; the D is unclear. The germline CDR1 and CDR2 sequences are SGHNT and YYREEE (reference sequence). This CDR3 has 14 amino acids. The V end was cut by 6 bases, the J end by 7 bases, with 16 bases between. Full variable domain (remainder filled in from reference TRBV5-4 and TRBJ1-4): ETGVTQSPTHLIKTRGQQVTLRCSSQSGHNTVSWYQQALGQGPQFIFQYYREEENGRGNFPPRFSGLQFPNYSSELNVNALELDDSALYLCASNNRGHSEKLFFGSGTQLSVL.

This chain links TRBV5-6 with TRBJ2-1, with D possibly being TRBD1 (6 bases). CDR1 and CDR2 (germline): SGHDT, YYEEEE. The V end was cut by 3 bases, the J end by 2 bases, with 15 bases between. The CDR3 extends over 16 amino acids. CDR3 in amino acids: CASSYYRDGPYNEQFF. CDR3 nucleotides: TGTGCCAGCAGCTACTACAGGGACGGACCCTACAATGAGCAGTTCTTC.

This sequence joins TRBV5-1 and TRBJ1-1, with a tentative D call TRBD1 (5 bases). In germline, CDR1 is SGHRS, CDR2 YFSETQ. CDR3 length equals 15 residues. V lost 2 bases and J lost 5, with 16 bases in between. CDR3 region: CASSFPLDTGTEAFF. In DNA form, the CDR3 reads TGCGCCAGCAGCTTCCCGTTGGACACCGGGACTGAAGCTTTCTTT.

This chain links TRBV9 with TRBJ1-4; maybe TRBD1 (6 bases). Germline assignment: CDR1 SGDLS and CDR2 YYNGEE. This CDR3 is 15 amino acids long. V gave up 3 bases and J gave up 2 bases, with 11 bases separating them. The CDR3 DNA is TGTGCCAGCAGCGAGGGAGGGGGGACTAATGAAAAACTGTTTTTT. As protein: CASSEGGGTNEKLFF.

This clone showed up just a few times. The chain employs TRBV4-2 and TRBJ2-1; D call uncertain. Germline-derived CDR1 and CDR2 are LGHNA and YNFKEQ. The length of the CDR3 is 15 residues. V was clipped by 1 base and J by 0 bases, with 7 bases between them. The CDR3 DNA follows: TGTGCCAGCAGCCAAGTACAAAGCTCCTACAATGAGCAGTTCTTC. It yields the protein CASSQVQSSYNEQFF.

This clone was counted a few times. The chain recombines TRBV4-1 with TRBJ2-4; 8 nucleotides align to TRBD2. The length of the CDR3 is 16 residues. Germline-derived CDR1 and CDR2 are MGHRA and YSYEKL. The J segment lost 3 bases and the V segment lost 0 bases, leaving 4 bases of the junction unmatched. The CDR3 is CASSQDGGAGKNIQYF. CDR3 bases: TGCGCCAGCAGCCAAGACGGGGGGGCAGGCAAAAACATTCAGTACTTC.